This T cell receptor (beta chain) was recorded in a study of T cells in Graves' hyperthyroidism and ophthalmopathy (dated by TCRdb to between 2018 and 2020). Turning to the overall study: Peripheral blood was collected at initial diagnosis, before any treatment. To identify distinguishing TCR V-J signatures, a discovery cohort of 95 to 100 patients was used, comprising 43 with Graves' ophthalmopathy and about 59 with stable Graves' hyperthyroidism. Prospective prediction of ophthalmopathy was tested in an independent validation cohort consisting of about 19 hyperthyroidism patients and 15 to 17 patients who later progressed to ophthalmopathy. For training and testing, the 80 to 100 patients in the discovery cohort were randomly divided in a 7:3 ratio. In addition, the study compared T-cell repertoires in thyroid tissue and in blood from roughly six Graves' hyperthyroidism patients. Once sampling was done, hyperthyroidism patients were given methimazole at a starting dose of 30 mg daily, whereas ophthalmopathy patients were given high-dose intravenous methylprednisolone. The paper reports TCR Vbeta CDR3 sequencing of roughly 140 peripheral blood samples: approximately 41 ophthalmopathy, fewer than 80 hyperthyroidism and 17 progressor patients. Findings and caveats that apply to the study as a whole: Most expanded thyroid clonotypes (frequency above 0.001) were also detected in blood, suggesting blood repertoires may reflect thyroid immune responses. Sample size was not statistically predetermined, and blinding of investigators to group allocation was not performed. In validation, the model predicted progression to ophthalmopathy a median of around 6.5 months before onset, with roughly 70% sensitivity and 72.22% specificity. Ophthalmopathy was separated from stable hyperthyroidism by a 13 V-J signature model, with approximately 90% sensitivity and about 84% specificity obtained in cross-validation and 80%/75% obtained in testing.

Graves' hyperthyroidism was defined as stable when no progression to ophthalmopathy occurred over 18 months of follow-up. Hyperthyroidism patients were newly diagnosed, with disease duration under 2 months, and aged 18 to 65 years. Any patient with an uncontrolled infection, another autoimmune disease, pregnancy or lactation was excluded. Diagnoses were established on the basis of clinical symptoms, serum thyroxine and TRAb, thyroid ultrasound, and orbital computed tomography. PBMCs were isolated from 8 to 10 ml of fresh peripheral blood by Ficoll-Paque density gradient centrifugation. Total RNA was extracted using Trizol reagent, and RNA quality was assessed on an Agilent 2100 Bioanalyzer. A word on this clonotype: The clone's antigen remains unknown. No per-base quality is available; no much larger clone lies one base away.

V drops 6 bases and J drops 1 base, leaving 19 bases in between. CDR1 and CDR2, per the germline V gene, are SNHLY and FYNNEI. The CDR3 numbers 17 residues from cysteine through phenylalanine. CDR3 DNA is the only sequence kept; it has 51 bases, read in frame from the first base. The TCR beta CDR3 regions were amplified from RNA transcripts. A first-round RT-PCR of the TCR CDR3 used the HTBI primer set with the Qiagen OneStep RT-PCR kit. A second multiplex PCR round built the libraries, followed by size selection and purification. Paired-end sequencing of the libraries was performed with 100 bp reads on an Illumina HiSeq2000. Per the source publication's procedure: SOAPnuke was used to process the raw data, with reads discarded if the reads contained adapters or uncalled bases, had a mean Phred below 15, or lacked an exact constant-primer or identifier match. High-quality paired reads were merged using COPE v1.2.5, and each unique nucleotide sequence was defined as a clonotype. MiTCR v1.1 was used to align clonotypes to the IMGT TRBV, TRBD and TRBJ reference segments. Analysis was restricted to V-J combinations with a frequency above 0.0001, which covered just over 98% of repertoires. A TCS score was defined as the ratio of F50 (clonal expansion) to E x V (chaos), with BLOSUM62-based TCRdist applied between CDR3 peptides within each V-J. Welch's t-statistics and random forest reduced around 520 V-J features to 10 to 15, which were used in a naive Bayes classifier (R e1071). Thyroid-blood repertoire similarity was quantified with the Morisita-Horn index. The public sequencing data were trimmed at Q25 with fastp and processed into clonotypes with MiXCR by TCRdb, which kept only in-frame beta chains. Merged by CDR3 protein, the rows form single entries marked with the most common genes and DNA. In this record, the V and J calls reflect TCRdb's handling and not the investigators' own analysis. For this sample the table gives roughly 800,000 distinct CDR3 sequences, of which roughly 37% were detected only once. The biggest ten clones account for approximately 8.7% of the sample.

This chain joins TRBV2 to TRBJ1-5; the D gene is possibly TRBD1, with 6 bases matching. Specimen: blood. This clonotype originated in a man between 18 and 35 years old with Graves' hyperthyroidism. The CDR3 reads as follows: CASSLGRGAGSNQPQHF. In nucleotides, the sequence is TGTGCCAGCAGCCTCGGGAGGGGGGCGGGCAGCAATCAGCCCCAGCATTTT.